The present TCR beta chain was sequenced within a study of T cell repertoires in cytomegalovirus infection. There are many counts of this clonotype. Its antigen is not identified. TCRdb called the reads again in MiXCR, with one record for every CDR3 protein. The sample shows approximately 43,000 distinct CDR3 sequences, 20% of them seen only once. This CDR3 region has 12 residues. Trimming shortened V by 3 bases and J by 6 bases, and 7 bases separated the two germline ends. The germline V gene encodes CDR1 SGHTA and CDR2 FQGNSA. The specimen was PBMCs, sequenced either directly or after in vitro stimulation (not recorded which). This chain joins TRBV7-2 and TRBJ2-3, with D perhaps TRBD2 (5 bases). This TCR was recovered from a human donor in good health (CMV status not recorded). Some clones in this sample may be carry-over from other donors' samples. The CDR3, as DNA: TGTGCCAGCAGCTTTGCGGGTGATACGCAGTATTTT. Translated: CASSFAGDTQYF.